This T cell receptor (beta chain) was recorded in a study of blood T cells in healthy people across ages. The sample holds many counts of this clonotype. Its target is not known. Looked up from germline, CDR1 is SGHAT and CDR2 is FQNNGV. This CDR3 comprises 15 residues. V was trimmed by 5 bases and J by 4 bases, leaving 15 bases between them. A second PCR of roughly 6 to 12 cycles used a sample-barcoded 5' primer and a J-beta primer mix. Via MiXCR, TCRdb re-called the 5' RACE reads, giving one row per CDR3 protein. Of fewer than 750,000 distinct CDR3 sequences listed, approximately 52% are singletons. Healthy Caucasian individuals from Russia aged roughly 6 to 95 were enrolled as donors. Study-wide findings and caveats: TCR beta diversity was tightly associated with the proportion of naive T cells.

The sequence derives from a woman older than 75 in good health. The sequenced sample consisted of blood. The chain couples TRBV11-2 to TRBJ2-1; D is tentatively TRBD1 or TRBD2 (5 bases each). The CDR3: CASSRPGPQYNEQFF. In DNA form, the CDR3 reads TGTGCCAGCAGCCGACCGGGACCACAATACAATGAGCAGTTCTTC.